These 3 T cell receptor beta chains were sequenced from one sample in a study of cytomegalovirus exposure and HLA in healthy donors. Vbeta (60) and Jbeta (13) primers were used in the PCR. TCRdb keeps only in-frame clones here, not all; method: immunoSEQ multiplex PCR. The sample holds around 210,000 clones, more than 75% seen once. Sequencing was done on a sample of PBMCs. The receptors come from a woman aged 40-49 years in good health and CMV-seronegative.

The chain uses TRBV30 and TRBJ2-2; 11 bases are shared with TRBD2. Unmatched junction bases numbered 12, after V lost 3 bases and J lost 6 bases. This CDR3 is 17 amino acids long. Germline CDR1 is GTSNPN and CDR2 is SVGIG (reference sequence). DNA for the CDR3: TGTGCCTGGAGCTACCTAGGGACTAGCGGACCCCCCGGGGAGCTGTTTTTT. This gives the protein CAWSYLGTSGPPGELFF.

This clone came up once. The chain carries TRBV6-4 and TRBJ1-1; no definite D call. Germline values: CDR1 MRHNA, CDR2 SNTAGT. The CDR3 contains 13 residues. Between the trimmed V and J ends, which lost 3 bases and 1 base, there was a span of 6 bases. The CDR3 loop is CASSEMANTEAFF. The CDR3 DNA is TGTGCCAGCAGTGAAATGGCGAACACTGAAGCTTTCTTT.

The chain has TRBV10-1 and TRBJ2-3; 7 nucleotides align to TRBD2. J was trimmed by 4 bases and V by 6 bases; bases with no gene match: 16. CDR1 WNHNN and CDR2 SYGVQD come from the germline V gene (reference sequence). CDR3 length: 17 residues. Here the CDR3 reads CASSSGRGSPMSDTQYF. DNA of the CDR3: TGCGCCAGCAGCTCCGGGCGCGGGAGCCCCATGTCAGATACGCAGTATTTT.